The clone carrying this T cell receptor beta chain has at least ten counts. Its specificity is not known. Germline V gene data show CDR1 as DFQATT and CDR2 as SNEGSKA (reference sequence). The trim removed 5 bases at V and 0 bases at J, leaving 8 bases unmatched. The CDR3 covers 17 residues. Healthy individuals of Caucasian origin from Russia, aged about 6 to 95, served as donors. The second PCR ran roughly 6 to 11 cycles with a sample-barcoded 5' primer and J-beta primers. TCRdb called the 5' RACE reads again in MiXCR, with one record for every CDR3 protein. The data hold roughly 700,000 distinct CDR3 sequences, with about a third observed a single time. This entry is derived from a study of blood T cells in healthy people across ages. Study information: T cells yielded about one barcoded beta molecule per two cells through template switching. General study findings and limits: PBMC samples, being unsorted, prevented any conclusive comparison of naive and antigen-experienced cells.

This chain uses TRBV20-1 with TRBJ2-1; 12 bases map to TRBD1. This TCR came from a woman at least 80 years old in good health. The sequencing input was blood. The CDR3 loop reads CSAEPGQGASSYNEQFF. CDR3 nucleotides: TGCAGTGCTGAGCCGGGACAGGGGGCGAGCTCCTACAATGAGCAGTTCTTC.